This T cell receptor (beta chain) was captured in a study of OX40 agonist ivuxolimab in advanced cancers. For the study in its entirety: Ivuxolimab was a fully human IgG2 agonistic monoclonal antibody targeting the costimulatory receptor OX40 (CD134). Intravenous ivuxolimab was administered to patients every 2 weeks at six dose levels: 0.01, 0.1, 0.3, 1.5, 3 and 10 mg/kg. Among the roughly 50 dose-escalation patients, 19 had hepatocellular carcinoma, 15 or so melanoma, 9 renal cell carcinoma and 9 head and neck cancer. In the dose-escalation cohort, roughly 80% of patients were male, and the mean age was roughly 60 years, with a range of about 20 to 79. Patients were allowed to have had prior anti-PD-1, anti-PD-L1 or anti-CTLA-4 therapy, and more than 30% of the dose-escalation patients had previously received checkpoint inhibitors. Partial responses were achieved by three dose-escalation patients, of whom one had hepatocellular carcinoma and two had cutaneous melanoma. The purpose of peripheral TCRbeta sequencing was to test whether ivuxolimab changed TCR sequence diversity and led to clonal T-cell expansion. The paper reports the monotherapy dose-escalation portion (N of about 50 patients) of the phase I ivuxolimab trial. What the research found in general, with its limitations: At doses of 0.1 to 3.0 mg/kg, clonal expansion of both CD4+ and CD8+ T cells in blood was seen between baseline and week 6. After ivuxolimab, more expanded clones were found on average in CD8+ T cells than in CD4+ T cells. Low levels of normalized T-cell clonal expansion were also seen in some patients who did not respond. In the 0.1-3.0 mg/kg groups, partial responders had among the lowest normalized peripheral clonal expansion, particularly in CD8+ T cells. Which antigens the clonally expanded peripheral T cells were specific for was not determined.

About this clone itself: This receptor's antigen is unknown. Base qualities are not provided; no much larger clone lies one nucleotide away.

To sequence the TCRbeta CDR3 region, genomic DNA was isolated from the sorted cells. The immunoSEQ Assay was used to sequence the TCRbeta CDR3 regions. Drawn from immuneACCESS, this table holds only the in-frame rearrangements with V and J called that TCRdb kept. Clones are partly lost; checked studies trace under half to an unresolved V gene and leave the rest unexplained. The sample table contains 20,000 to 25,000 clones; only one count was recorded for over 65% of them. The ten largest clonotypes hold about a sixth of the sample. Trimming at the junction amounts to 1 base on V and 0 bases on J, and the germline ends lie 11 bases apart. From the cysteine through the phenylalanine, the CDR3 covers 16 amino acids. Here the CDR3 DNA is all that survives: 48 bases in frame from base 1. In the germline V gene, CDR1 corresponds to SGHRS and CDR2 to YFSETQ. The trial excluded patients who had a history of autoimmune disease or who were on systemic immunosuppression. Peripheral blood for TCR sequencing was drawn from every dose cohort at baseline, at cycle 4 day 1 and at cycle 7 day 1. The samples were drawn from a first-in-human, open-label, multicenter phase I dose-escalation trial of ivuxolimab. The trial enrolled adults with locally advanced or metastatic head and neck squamous cell, hepatocellular, melanoma or renal cell carcinoma. CD4+ and CD8+ T cells were sorted separately from peripheral blood before TCR sequencing.

The chain is encoded by TRBV5-1 joined to TRBJ1-3; the D gene identity is not certain. Material: CD4+ or CD8+ T cells sorted from blood, obtained in a trial of the OX40 agonist ivuxolimab. The sequence derives from an adult with an advanced solid tumor such as melanoma, head and neck, liver or kidney cancer. Here the CDR3 is given as CASSLSVTLSGNTIYF. The DNA sequence is TGCGCCAGCAGCTTGTCCGTGACACTCTCTGGAAACACCATATATTTT.